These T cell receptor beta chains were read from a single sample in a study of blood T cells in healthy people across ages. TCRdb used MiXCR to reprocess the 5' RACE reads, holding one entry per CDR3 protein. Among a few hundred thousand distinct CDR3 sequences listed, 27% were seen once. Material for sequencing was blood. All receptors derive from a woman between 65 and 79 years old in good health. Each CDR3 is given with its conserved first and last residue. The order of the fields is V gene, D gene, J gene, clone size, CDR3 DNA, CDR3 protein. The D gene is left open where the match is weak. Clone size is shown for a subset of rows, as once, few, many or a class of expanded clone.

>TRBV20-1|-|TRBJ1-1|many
TGCAGTGCTAGAGGCGGGGGGGTCACTGAAGCTTTCTTT
CSARGGGVTEAFF
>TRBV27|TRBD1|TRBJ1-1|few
TGTGCCAGCAGCTACAAGGGGCCGGGACAGGGGATGAACACTGAAGCTTTCTTT
CASSYKGPGQGMNTEAFF
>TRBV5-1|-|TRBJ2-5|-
TGCGCCAGCAGCTTGGGGCAGCTTGGGCAAGAGACCCAGTACTTC
CASSLGQLGQETQYF
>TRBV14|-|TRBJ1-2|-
TGTGCCAGCAGCCAGGTCCCTAACTATGGCTACACCTTC
CASSQVPNYGYTF
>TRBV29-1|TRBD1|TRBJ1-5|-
TGCAGCGTGACAGGGGACTTTGGCAATCAGCCCCAGCATTTT
CSVTGDFGNQPQHF
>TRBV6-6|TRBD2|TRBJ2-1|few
TGTGCCAGCAGTTACTCCTCCGGACTAGCCGGAGGGCAGTTCTTC
CASSYSSGLAGGQFF
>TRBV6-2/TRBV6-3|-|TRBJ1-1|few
TGTGCCAGCAGTTACGCACTTGAAGCTTTCTTT
CASSYALEAFF
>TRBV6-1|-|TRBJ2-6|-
TGTGCCAGCAAAAAGGCCGGGGACTCTGGGGCCAACGTCCTGACTTTC
CASKKAGDSGANVLTF
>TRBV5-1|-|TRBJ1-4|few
TGCGCCAGCAGCCCGGAAGCGCAGCTTAATGAAAAACTGTTTTTT
CASSPEAQLNEKLFF
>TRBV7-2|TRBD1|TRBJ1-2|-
TGTGCCAGCAGCTTAGCTTCGAACCTGGACAGGGGTGCTTATGGCTACACCTTC
CASSLASNLDRGAYGYTF
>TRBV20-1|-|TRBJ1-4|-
TGCAGTGCTAGGAGGGGTGATGGAGATGAAAAACTGTTTTTT
CSARRGDGDEKLFF
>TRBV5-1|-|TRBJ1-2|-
TGCGCCAGCACTACTCTTTCTTCTGGACCACTCGGGAGTGGCTACACCTTC
CASTTLSSGPLGSGYTF
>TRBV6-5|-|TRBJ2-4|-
TGTGCCAGCAGTGAATATACACGCAAAAACATTCAGTACTTC
CASSEYTRKNIQYF
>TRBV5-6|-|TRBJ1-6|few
TGTGCCAGCGGCCATGGGCAGGTGGACTCACCCCTCCACTTT
CASGHGQVDSPLHF
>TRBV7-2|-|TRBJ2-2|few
TGTGCCAGCAGCTTAGCGCTTCGGCAGGGGAGCACCGGGGAGCTGTTTTTT
CASSLALRQGSTGELFF
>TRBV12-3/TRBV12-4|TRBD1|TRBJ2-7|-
TGTGCCAGCAAACCAGCCGACGGGACAGGGTTTAACGAGCAGTACTTC
CASKPADGTGFNEQYF
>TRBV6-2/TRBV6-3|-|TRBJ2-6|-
TGTGCCAGCAGTTACACCGACTCTGGGGCCAACGTCCTGACTTTC
CASSYTDSGANVLTF
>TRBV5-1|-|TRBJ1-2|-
TGCGCCAGCAGCCTGGGACAACGGCGGGATGGCTACACCTTC
CASSLGQRRDGYTF
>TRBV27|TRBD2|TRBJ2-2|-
TGTGCCAGCAGATTGGGACTAGCGGCGAACACCGGGGAGCTGTTTTTT
CASRLGLAANTGELFF
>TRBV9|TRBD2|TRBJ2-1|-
TGTGCCAGCAGCTCTTCAACGACTAGCGGGGGGTACAATGAGCAGTTCTTC
CASSSSTTSGGYNEQFF
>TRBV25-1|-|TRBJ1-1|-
TGTGCCAGCAGTGGGAAGATGAACACTGAAGCTTTCTTT
CASSGKMNTEAFF
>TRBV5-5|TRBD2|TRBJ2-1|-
TGTGCCAGCAGCACCGGGACTAGCGGGGGTGGTTACAATGAGCAGTTCTTC
CASSTGTSGGGYNEQFF
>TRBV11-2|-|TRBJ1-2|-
TGTGCCAGCAGCCGAAATCAACAGTATGGCTACACCTTC
CASSRNQQYGYTF
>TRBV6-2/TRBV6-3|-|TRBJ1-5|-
TGTGCCAGCAGCCCCGACAGGCTTAGCAATCAGCCCCAGCATTTT
CASSPDRLSNQPQHF
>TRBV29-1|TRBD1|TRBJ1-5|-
TGCAGCGTGCGCCAGGGGGATCAGCCCCAGCATTTT
CSVRQGDQPQHF
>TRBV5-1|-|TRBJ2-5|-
TGCGCCAGCAGCTTGGCCCCATCGACAGGAGAGACCCAGTACTTC
CASSLAPSTGETQYF
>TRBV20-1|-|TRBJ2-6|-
TGCAGTGCTAAGGAGGCACGCTACTCTGGGGCCAACGTCCTGACTTTC
CSAKEARYSGANVLTF
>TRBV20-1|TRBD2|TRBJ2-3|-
TGCAGTGCCCACGGCGGCGGGGGGCTCACAGATACGCAGTATTTT
CSAHGGGGLTDTQYF
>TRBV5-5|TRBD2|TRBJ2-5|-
TGTGCCAGCAGCTTGGCCTTTAGCGGGGGGGGACAAGAGACCCAGTACTTC
CASSLAFSGGGQETQYF
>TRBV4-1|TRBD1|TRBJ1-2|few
TGCGCCAGCAGCCGGACAGGTACGATGAACTATGGCTACACCTTC
CASSRTGTMNYGYTF
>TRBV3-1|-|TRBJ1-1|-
TGTGCCAGCAGCCAAAATAGGGCCCTTGAAGCTTTCTTT
CASSQNRALEAFF
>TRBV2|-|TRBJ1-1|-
TGTGCCAGCAGGGGGATAACTGGGAACACTGAAGCTTTCTTT
CASRGITGNTEAFF
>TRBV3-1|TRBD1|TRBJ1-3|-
TGTGCCAGCAGCCCTGGACAGGGGCGTTACTCTGGAAACACCATATATTTT
CASSPGQGRYSGNTIYF
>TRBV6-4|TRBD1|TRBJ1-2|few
TGTGCCAGCGCCCGGGACAGGGGTGCTGATGGCCACACCTTC
CASARDRGADGHTF
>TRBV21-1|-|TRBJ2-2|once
TGTGCCAGCAGCAAAGAGGAGGGAAGGAGACTAGCGGGGCACACCGGGGAGCTGTTTTTT
CASSKEEGRRLAGHTGELFF
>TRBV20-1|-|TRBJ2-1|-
TGCAGTGCCTCACCCTTTCCGACCGGAGACGGTGAGCAGTTCTTC
CSASPFPTGDGEQFF
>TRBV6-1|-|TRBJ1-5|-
TGTGCCAGCAGTGAAACAGGGCGGTTATATAGCGGTCAGCCCCAGCATTTT
CASSETGRLYSGQPQHF
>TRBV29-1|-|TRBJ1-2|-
TGCAGCGTTGAAGAGGCCCCCTTGGGGGGCTACACCTTC
CSVEEAPLGGYTF
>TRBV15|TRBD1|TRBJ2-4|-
TGTGCCACCAGCAGAGATAAGGGGACAGGGGTGGACATTCAGTACTTC
CATSRDKGTGVDIQYF
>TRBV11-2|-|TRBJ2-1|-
TGTGCCAGCAGCTTAGCAGCCCCAGCGCTGAGCTCCTACAATGAGCAGTTCTTC
CASSLAAPALSSYNEQFF
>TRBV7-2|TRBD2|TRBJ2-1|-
TGTGCCAGCAGCTCTAGCGGGGGGTCCGGCAATGAGCAGTTCTTC
CASSSSGGSGNEQFF
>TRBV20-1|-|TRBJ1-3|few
TGCAGTGCTGGGGACATTGCTACTGGAAACACCATATATTTT
CSAGDIATGNTIYF
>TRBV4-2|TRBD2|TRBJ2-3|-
TGTGCCAGCAGCCAAGATCCCCAGCGGGGAAGCACAGATACGCAGTATTTT
CASSQDPQRGSTDTQYF
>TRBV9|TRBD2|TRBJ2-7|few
TGTGCCAGCAGCGTAGGGGGGGGGACCTACGAGCAGTACTTC
CASSVGGGTYEQYF
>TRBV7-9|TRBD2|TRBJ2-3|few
TGTGCCAGCAGCCCCGGACTAGCGATCACAGATACGCAGTATTTT
CASSPGLAITDTQYF
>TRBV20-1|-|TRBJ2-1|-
TGCAGTGCTAGTAATAGCAAGCCCTACAATGAGCAGTTCTTC
CSASNSKPYNEQFF
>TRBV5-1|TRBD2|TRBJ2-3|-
TGCGCCAGCAGCCCCTCACTAGCGGTCGCAGATACGCAGTATTTT
CASSPSLAVADTQYF
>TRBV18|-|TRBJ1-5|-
TGTGCCGGCTCACCACGAAAGGGAGGCAATCAGCCCCAGCATTTT
CAGSPRKGGNQPQHF
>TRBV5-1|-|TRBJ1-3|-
TGCGCCAGCAGCAGGACTTGGACAGCAGATAACACCATATATTTT
CASSRTWTADNTIYF
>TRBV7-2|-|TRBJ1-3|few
TGTGCCAGCAGCTTAGTCGGAGTCTCTGGAAACACCATATATTTT
CASSLVGVSGNTIYF
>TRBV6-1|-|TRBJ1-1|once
TGTGCCAGGGGGACTGAAGCTTTCTTT
CARGTEAFF
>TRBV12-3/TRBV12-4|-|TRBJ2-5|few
TGTGCCAGCAGAGAACTAGGGGAGACCCAGTACTTC
CASRELGETQYF
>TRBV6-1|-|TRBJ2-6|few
TGTGCCAGCAGGTTCGGACTTTTCTCTGGGGCCAACGTCCTGACTTTC
CASRFGLFSGANVLTF
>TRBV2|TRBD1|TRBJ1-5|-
TGTGCCAGCAGTGAAGGGACAGGGGTTCGCAATCAGCCCCAGCATTTT
CASSEGTGVRNQPQHF
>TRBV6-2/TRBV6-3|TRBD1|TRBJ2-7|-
TGTGCCAGCACCTTCGGTCCCGGGGACAGGGTGGAAGAGCAGTACTTC
CASTFGPGDRVEEQYF
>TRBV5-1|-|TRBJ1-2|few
TGCGCCAGCAGCTTTGTTGTGAACTATGGCTACACCTTC
CASSFVVNYGYTF